A selection of T cell receptor beta chains follows, all from one sample in a study of cytomegalovirus exposure and HLA in healthy donors. Data came from immunoSEQ multiplex PCR; TCRdb stores just in-frame clones and leaves some out. This table holds 97,000 or so clones, about 60% found once. The specimen sequenced was PBMCs. These TCRs come from a human donor in good health. The CDR3 runs from the conserved cysteine through the conserved F or W. The D gene is left open where the match is weak. Size values are once, few and many counts, or a class for expanded clones, and some rows have none.

V gene,clone size,J gene,D gene,CDR3 DNA,CDR3 protein
TRBV6-5,-,TRBJ1-2,-,TGTGCCAGCAGAAACGACAGGCGTAGTGGCTACACCTTC,CASRNDRRSGYTF
TRBV28,-,TRBJ2-7,-,TGTGCCTCTGGGGGTAGCGGCCCCTTCGAGCAGTACTTC,CASGGSGPFEQYF
TRBV6-1,-,TRBJ2-1,TRBD1,TGTGCCAGTACCCCTGGGACAGCACTTTACAATGAGCAGTTCTTC,CASTPGTALYNEQFF
TRBV5-1,-,TRBJ2-4,-,TGCGCCAGCAGCCCGGAAGCAGGAGCCAAAAACATTCAGTACTTC,CASSPEAGAKNIQYF
TRBV6-5,-,TRBJ2-7,-,TGTGCCAGCAGTTACTCCTACAGACAGGAGCCCTACGAGCAGTACTTC,CASSYSYRQEPYEQYF
TRBV18,-,TRBJ2-1,TRBD2,TGTGCCAGCTCACCAGATAGCGGGAGGGCCGATGAGCAGTTCTTC,CASSPDSGRADEQFF
TRBV4-1,-,TRBJ2-2,-,TGCGCCAGCAACCAAGAAGGCCGGGTAGCCGGGGAGCTGTTTTTT,CASNQEGRVAGELFF
TRBV28,-,TRBJ1-2,TRBD1,TGTGCCAGCAGTGAAGACAGGGTTGGCTACACCTTC,CASSEDRVGYTF
TRBV30,-,TRBJ2-7,-,TGTGCCTGGACGGAGGATTCCTACGAGCAGTACTTC,CAWTEDSYEQYF
TRBV13,-,TRBJ2-3,-,TGTGCCAGCAGCGGAACTAGAAGTGGTGTAGTGGATACGCAGTATTTT,CASSGTRSGVVDTQYF
TRBV29-1,few,TRBJ1-4,-,TGCAGCGTTGAACTCAGGGGAGCCGAAAAACTGTTTTTT,CSVELRGAEKLFF
TRBV30,-,TRBJ2-2,TRBD2,TGTGCCTGGAGTGTATTTAGCGGGAGCTTTGAATTAAACACCGGGGAGCTGTTTTTT,CAWSVFSGSFELNTGELFF
TRBV29-1,-,TRBJ2-1,TRBD1,TGCAGCGCCGAAACCCAGGGGGCATCTTACAATGAGCAGTTCTTC,CSAETQGASYNEQFF
TRBV7-9,-,TRBJ2-2,TRBD2,TGTGCCAGCAGCTTAAATGCGGGAGTCGCCGGGGAGCTGTTTTTT,CASSLNAGVAGELFF
TRBV30,few,TRBJ2-7,-,TGTGCCTGGAGACATCCGGGACTCACAGTCTACGAGCAGTACTTC,CAWRHPGLTVYEQYF
TRBV14,-,TRBJ1-2,-,TGTGCCAGCAGCCCCAGCTCAGGGTTTCATGGCTACACCTTC,CASSPSSGFHGYTF
TRBV6-5,-,TRBJ2-3,-,TGTGCCAGCAGTTCGGGAGAAGCAGATACGCAGTATTTT,CASSSGEADTQYF
TRBV4-1,few,TRBJ1-5,-,TGCGCCAGCAGACGATGGGCCTTCAATCAGCCCCAGCATTTT,CASRRWAFNQPQHF
TRBV5-4,few,TRBJ1-4,-,TGTGCCAGCAGCTTGGGGCAGCGTAATGAAAAACTGTTTTTT,CASSLGQRNEKLFF
TRBV10-3,-,TRBJ2-7,-,TGTGCCATCAGCCGCTCCGGAACAGACGAGGGGCAGTACTTC,CAISRSGTDEGQYF
TRBV27,-,TRBJ2-7,TRBD2,TGTGCCAGCAGTCCCGGACTAGCGGGAGCTGGGGAGCAGTACTTC,CASSPGLAGAGEQYF
TRBV19,-,TRBJ2-3,TRBD2,TGTGCCAGTAACCTGGCTGGGCGGGAGGGCCCAGATACGCAGTATTTT,CASNLAGREGPDTQYF
TRBV4-2,few,TRBJ2-2,-,TGTGCCAGCAGCCAAGACGGGAGAGGCACCGGGGAGCTGTTTTTT,CASSQDGRGTGELFF
TRBV7-9,-,TRBJ1-3,TRBD1,TGTGCCAGCAGTTTTTCAGGGGGCTCAAGCTCTGGAAACACCATATATTTT,CASSFSGGSSSGNTIYF
TRBV5-1,-,TRBJ2-2,-,TGCGCCAGCAGGCGGACAACAGGGACCCCCGGGGAGCTGTTTTTT,CASRRTTGTPGELFF
TRBV5-1,-,TRBJ2-3,TRBD2,TGCGCCAGCAGCAACCAAGCGGGAGGGCGAACGCAGTATTTT,CASSNQAGGRTQYF
TRBV5-1,-,TRBJ2-1,TRBD2,TGCGCCAGCAGCTTGTGGGGTAGCGGGGGTCCCAATGAGCAGTTCTTC,CASSLWGSGGPNEQFF
TRBV6-1,-,TRBJ2-7,TRBD2,TGTGCCAGCAGTGAACCCGTAGCGGGAGAGTACGAGCAGTACTTC,CASSEPVAGEYEQYF
TRBV5-8,once,TRBJ2-2,TRBD2,TGTGCCAGCAGCTTCCTAGCGGGAGGAACCGGGGAGCTGTTTTTT,CASSFLAGGTGELFF
TRBV4-1,few,TRBJ2-7,-,TGCGCCAGCAGCCAAGATACTTGGCCGGACAACGAGCAGTACTTC,CASSQDTWPDNEQYF
TRBV19,-,TRBJ1-5,-,TGTGCCAGCTCGGGAGGACCGGGTGGGAATCAGCCCCAGCATTTT,CASSGGPGGNQPQHF
TRBV5-1,-,TRBJ2-1,TRBD2,TGCGCCAGCAGCTTAAGCGGGGTCCTGTTCTTC,CASSLSGVLFF
TRBV9,-,TRBJ2-2,-,TGTGCCAGCAGCGTAGACGGGGCCGGGGAGCTGTTTTTT,CASSVDGAGELFF
TRBV15,-,TRBJ2-1,TRBD2,TGTGCCACCGGGCGCGGGAGGGCGTCCTACAATGAGCAGTTCTTC,CATGRGRASYNEQFF
TRBV6-5,-,TRBJ2-1,TRBD2,TGTGCCAGCAGTTACGCGGCTAGCGGGGGGTACAATGAGCAGTTCTTC,CASSYAASGGYNEQFF
TRBV6-1,-,TRBJ1-2,-,TGTGCCAGCAGTGGGGCGGGTACTTATGGCTACACCTTC,CASSGAGTYGYTF
TRBV5-1,few,TRBJ2-2,TRBD1,TGCGCCAGCAGTTCGGGACAGGGGAACACCGGGGAGCTGTTTTTT,CASSSGQGNTGELFF
TRBV6-6,-,TRBJ1-4,TRBD1,TGTGCCAGCAGTCTACGGACAGGGGGAAATGAAAAACTGTTTTTT,CASSLRTGGNEKLFF
TRBV7-9,-,TRBJ2-3,-,TGTGCCAGCACCACAGCAAAGGGGCTCGGGGATACGCAGTATTTT,CASTTAKGLGDTQYF
TRBV9,few,TRBJ2-7,TRBD2,TGTGCCAGCAGCGTAGACCCTCTGGGACTAGCGGGAGACGAGCAGTACTTC,CASSVDPLGLAGDEQYF
TRBV19,-,TRBJ1-5,-,TGTGCCAGTAACGACCAGGTTAGCAATCAGCCCCAGCATTTT,CASNDQVSNQPQHF
TRBV9,-,TRBJ2-4,-,TGTGCCAGCAGCGTGGGGGCGTCACTAGCCAAAAACATTCAGTACTTC,CASSVGASLAKNIQYF
TRBV30,-,TRBJ2-2,-,TGTGCCTGGAGTGTAACCGGGAACACCTTTGGGGAGCTGTTTTTT,CAWSVTGNTFGELFF
TRBV10-1,few,TRBJ2-2,-,TGCGCCAGCAGTTCGAGAGCGAACACCGGGGAGCTGTTTTTT,CASSSRANTGELFF
TRBV9,-,TRBJ2-5,TRBD2,TGTGCCAGCAGCGGTCTAGCGGGGAACCAAGAGACCCAGTACTTC,CASSGLAGNQETQYF
TRBV19,few,TRBJ2-7,-,TGTGCCAGCCGCGGACTCTTAGGCACGACCTACGAGCAGTACTTC,CASRGLLGTTYEQYF
TRBV6-1,-,TRBJ1-1,-,TGTGCCAGCAGTCGTAACACTGAAGCTTTCTTT,CASSRNTEAFF
TRBV29-1,-,TRBJ1-1,TRBD1,TGCAGCGTTGAGACAGGGGGCTCTCCCTCGGCTTTCTTT,CSVETGGSPSAFF
TRBV2,-,TRBJ2-3,-,TGTGCCAGCCTGAGTCATGCTAGCACAGATACGCAGTATTTT,CASLSHASTDTQYF
TRBV6-1,many,TRBJ2-7,-,TGTGCCAGCAGTTTGGACTATGCCTACGAGCAGTACTTC,CASSLDYAYEQYF
TRBV7-9,few,TRBJ2-7,-,TGTGCCAGCAGCTTGGGCCCCGAGCAGTACTTC,CASSLGPEQYF
TRBV27,-,TRBJ2-5,TRBD1,TGTGCCAGCAGTTACAGGGGATGGTCTTCCGGAGAGACCCAGTACTTC,CASSYRGWSSGETQYF
TRBV18,-,TRBJ2-5,TRBD1,TGTGCCAGCTCACCTAGGGGACAGAGACAAGAGACCCAGTACTTC,CASSPRGQRQETQYF
TRBV15,-,TRBJ2-1,-,TGTGCCACCAGCAGCGTCCGCGCCGGGGAGCAGTTCTTC,CATSSVRAGEQFF
TRBV15,-,TRBJ2-2,TRBD2,TGTGCCACCAGCACTGGACTAGCGGGGCCTTTTTTCCCGAACACCGGGGAGCTGTTTTTT,CATSTGLAGPFFPNTGELFF
TRBV5-1,-,TRBJ1-6,-,TGCGCCAGCAGCTCGAGCTCCTATAATTCACCCCTCCACTTT,CASSSSSYNSPLHF
TRBV28,-,TRBJ1-5,TRBD1,TGTGCCAGCAGTAAGACAGGGGAATATAGCAATCAGCCCCAGCATTTT,CASSKTGEYSNQPQHF
TRBV30,few,TRBJ1-6,-,TGTGCCTGGACCTCCGATCCGGGGGGGTCACCCCTCCACTTT,CAWTSDPGGSPLHF